The T cell receptor beta chain under discussion was sequenced for a study of neurological immune-mediated disorders. Each CDR3 protein gets one entry after TCRdb re-called the 5' RACE reads with MiXCR. The sample consists of under 70,000 distinct CDR3 sequences, 4% to 6% of them appearing once. The source is a woman aged 30 to 39 with multiple sclerosis. Sequencing was done on a sample of PBMCs.

The CDR3, as DNA: TGCGCCAGCAGCTTGTTGGGGACAGGCGGTAACTACGAGCAGTACTTC. Its protein is CASSLLGTGGNYEQYF. The genes are TRBV5-1 and TRBJ2-7; 8 nucleotides align to TRBD1. The J segment lost 3 bases and the V segment lost 1 base, leaving 9 bases of the junction unmatched. Germline-derived CDR1 and CDR2 are SGHRS and YFSETQ. The CDR3 loop spans 16 amino acids.